This TCR beta chain was obtained from a study of T-cell reconstitution after alpha-beta-depleted transplantation in children. Study-level results: Certain patients had high TCRbeta diversity at day 60, and it came from recipient T cells and thymic progenitors that survived. Reportedly, roughly two months post-transplant, alpha-beta T cells arose from several hundred expanded graft clones. T cells produced anew were the main source of T-cell counts and diversity one year after transplant.

Germline V gene lookup returns CDR1 SGHRS and CDR2 YFSETQ. The CDR3 runs to 16 residues. V was cut by 2 bases and J by 2 bases, with 15 bases left in between. As concerns this clonotype: Its antigen remains unidentified.

Unique molecular identifiers were used to barcode this TCRbeta library. MiXCR, applied by TCRdb to the PCR reads, yields one record per CDR3 protein. This table holds 120,000 to 150,000 distinct CDR3 sequences, about 9% found once. This clonotype was obtained from a female patient aged 2-15 years who had a stem cell transplant for congenital amegakaryocytic thrombocytopenia, so the T cells may come from the graft donor. The material was PBMCs, mostly from graft donor cells, obtained 180 days after TCRalphabeta/CD19-depleted stem cell transplant. The chain has TRBV5-1 and TRBJ2-3; D gene uncertain. In DNA, the CDR3 is TGCGCCAGCAGCTTCTCTTCGGGCACCTCCACAGATACGCAGTATTTT. Translation: CASSFSSGTSTDTQYF.